The 5 T cell receptor beta chains reported below all come from one sample, sequenced in a study of tumor-infiltrating lymphocytes in primary liver carcinoma. Each 20-30 mg portion of unsorted bulk tissue served as the source for co-extraction of RNA and DNA. cDNA specific to TCR beta was made from approximately 500 ng of total RNA, with a constant-region primer employed for priming. What produced the TCR beta libraries was three nested multiplex PCR rounds using slightly modified ARM-PCR. Investigators reported that the first two PCR rounds, at roughly 10 cycles each, used TRBV1-TRBV30 forward primers with a C-beta reverse primer. TCRdb reanalysed the multiplex PCR reads using MiXCR and keeps one entry per CDR3 protein. The sample lists 75,000 to 80,000 distinct CDR3 sequences; roughly 69% were seen once. The source material was tumor-adjacent normal liver tissue. These receptors came from a man between 40 and 49 years old with primary liver carcinoma and hepatitis B virus infection.

Turning to this clonotype: A much larger clone lies one base from this, so it may be a read error. The chain joins TRBV7-3 to TRBJ2-3; a weak D match, TRBD1 (6 bases). V gave up 5 bases and J gave up 4 bases, with 16 bases separating them. The germline V gene encodes CDR1 SGHTA and CDR2 FQGTGA. This CDR3 spans 15 amino acids. The CDR3: CASSGGHFSPDTQYF. The CDR3, as DNA: TGTGCCAGCAGCGGGGGACACTTTAGCCCAGATACGCAGTATTTT.

This clonotype has a handful of counts. Relative to the germline gene, one junction end is altered; a read error may explain this. V is TRBV11-1 and J is TRBJ2-7; weak D call: TRBD2 (7 bases). The CDR3 loop spans 15 amino acids. CDR1 and CDR2 from the germline V gene are SGHAT and FQDESV (reference sequence). CDR3 region: CASSSGGQLYCEQYF. The DNA of the CDR3 is TGTGCCAGTAGCTCGGGAGGACAGCTATACTGCGAGCAGTACTTC.

A word on this clonotype: Given a much more abundant clone one base away, this may be a read error. V gene TRBV11-3 combines with J gene TRBJ2-1, with TRBD2 matching 8 bases. From germline, CDR1 is SGHNT and CDR2 YENEEA. CDR3 length: 15 residues. CDR3 coding DNA: TGTGCCAGCAGCTTACAAGCGGGAGCCTACAATGAGCTGTTCTTC. This gives the protein CASSLQAGAYNELFF.

J is TRBJ1-2 and V is TRBV4-3; no clear D. This CDR3 is 15 amino acids long. The V end was cut by 0 bases, the J end by 4 bases, with 12 bases between. From germline, CDR1 is LGHNA and CDR2 YSLEER. The CDR3 sequence is CASSQDGGRVYGYTF. CDR3 bases: TGCGCCAGCAGCCAAGATGGAGGGCGGGTCTATGGCTACACCTTC.

This clonotype was picked up a small number of times. The V gene is TRBV11-1, the J gene TRBJ2-1, with TRBD1 matching 7 bases. The V gene's germline CDR1 is SGHAT and CDR2 FQDESV (reference sequence). V was clipped by 5 bases and J by 8 bases; unmatched bases: 9. This CDR3 comprises 14 residues. CDR3 in DNA: TGTGCCAGCAGCCCCCGGACAGGAGTGGATGAGCAGTTCTTC. Translation gives CASSPRTGVDEQFF.